The 14 T cell receptor beta chains in this list originate from one sample, sequenced in a study of OX40 agonist ivuxolimab in advanced cancers. TCRdb's table, derived via immunoSEQ multiplex PCR, lists solely in-frame clones and lacks some. The sample comprises about 76,000 clones, almost 85% of which are singletons, and approximately 0.57% rests with the top ten. Source: CD4+ or CD8+ T cells sorted from blood, taken in a trial of the OX40 agonist ivuxolimab. The receptors originated from an adult with an advanced solid tumor such as melanoma, head and neck, liver or kidney cancer.

The CDR3 here is CASSEQEYGYTF. CDR3 nucleotide sequence: TGTGCCAGCAGTGAACAGGAATATGGCTACACCTTC. The V gene is TRBV2, the J gene TRBJ1-2; D gene unclear. The CDR3 length is 12 residues. The germline V gene has CDR1 SNHLY and CDR2 FYNNEI. V gave up 2 bases and J gave up 5 bases, with 6 bases separating them.

This clone has only a few counts. The chain combines TRBV19 with TRBJ2-5, with D possibly being TRBD1 (6 bases). The CDR3 runs 13 residues. Germline V gene data show CDR1 as LNHDA and CDR2 as SQIVND (reference sequence). The V gene lost 6 bases and the J gene lost 3 bases, with 11 bases spanning the gap. In DNA form, the CDR3 reads TGTGCCAGTAGAGGCAGGGGAAAAGAGACCCAGTACTTC. The encoded protein is CASRGRGKETQYF. The full variable domain, with the rest looked up from reference TRBV19 and TRBJ2-5, is DGGITQSPKYLFRKEGQNVTLSCEQNLNHDAMYWYRQDPGQGLRLIYYSQIVNDFQKGDIAEGYSVSREKKESFPLTVTSAQKNPTAFYLCASRGRGKETQYFGPGTRLLVL.

V gene TRBV18 combines with J gene TRBJ2-7; weak D call: TRBD2 (7 bases). The CDR3 contains 13 residues. Germline V gene sequence: CDR1 KGHSH, CDR2 LQKENI. Trimming stripped 6 bases from V and 2 bases from J, with 11 bases between. CDR3 loop: CASSGGLTYEQYF. CDR3 nucleotides: TGTGCCAGCTCCGGGGGGCTTACCTACGAGCAGTACTTC.

This clone was observed a single time. The V call is TRBV5-1, the J call TRBJ1-1; no clear D gene. The CDR3 has 17 amino acids. CDR1 SGHRS and CDR2 YFSETQ come from the germline V gene. The ends were cut back, 4 bases at V and 0 bases at J, with 19 bases in the middle. The CDR3 sequence is CASSPRSAGGMNTEAFF. The CDR3 region has the DNA TGCGCCAGCAGCCCGCGATCGGCAGGCGGTATGAACACTGAAGCTTTCTTT.

This sequence joins TRBV19 and TRBJ1-5; D is perhaps TRBD1 (6 bases). CDR1 LNHDA and CDR2 SQIVND come from the germline V gene (reference sequence). V lost 4 bases and J lost 6, with 13 bases in between. This CDR3 comprises 14 residues. The CDR3 nucleotides read TGTGCCAGTAGTACGCAGGTAGGGGGTCAGCCCCAGCATTTT. It codes for CASSTQVGGQPQHF.

The chain couples TRBV28 to TRBJ1-4; D unresolved. Deletions cut 0 bases from V and 8 bases from J, with 7 bases between. Germline CDR1 reads MDHEN; CDR2 reads SYDVKM. The CDR3 sequence is 13 residues long. The CDR3 DNA is TGTGCCAGCAGTTTATGGCTTGGGGAAAAACTGTTTTTT. Translation gives CASSLWLGEKLFF.

This clone was counted once. The chain is built from TRBV7-2 and TRBJ1-3; D perhaps matches TRBD1 (6 bases). The ends were cut back, 5 bases at V and 0 bases at J, with 14 bases in the middle. The CDR3 loop spans 16 amino acids. Germline V gene lookup returns CDR1 SGHTA and CDR2 FQGNSA. The CDR3: CASSPQEGGSGNTIYF. CDR3 nucleotides: TGTGCCAGCAGCCCACAGGAGGGGGGCTCTGGAAACACCATATATTTT. Based on the CDR3 plus reference TRBV7-2 and TRBJ1-3, the full variable domain is GAGVSQSPSNKVTEKGKDVELRCDPISGHTALYWYRQSLGQGLEFLIYFQGNSAPDKSGLPSDRFSAERTGGSVSTLTIQRTQQEDSAVYLCASSPQEGGSGNTIYFGEGSWLTVV.

This clone was detected once. The J gene is TRBJ1-1, the V gene TRBV30, with 10 positions matching TRBD1. CDR3 size: 15 residues. J was trimmed by 3 bases and V by 2 bases; bases with no gene match: 6. Germline values: CDR1 GTSNPN, CDR2 SVGIG (reference sequence). This CDR3 reads CAWSTGTGVHTEAFF. The CDR3 nucleotides are TGTGCCTGGAGTACCGGGACAGGGGTGCACACTGAAGCTTTCTTT. Supplemented by reference TRBV30 and TRBJ1-1, the full variable domain reads SQTIHQWPATLVQPVGSPLSLECTVEGTSNPNLYWYRQAAGRGLQLLFYSVGIGQISSEVPQNLSASRPQDRQFILSSKKLLLSDSGFYLCAWSTGTGVHTEAFFGQGTRLTVV.

This chain uses TRBV4-1 with TRBJ1-4; 10 nucleotides line up with TRBD1. The CDR3 is 16 residues long. The ends lost 4 bases at V and 8 bases at J; junction bases unmatched: 10. Germline V lookup: CDR1 MGHRA, CDR2 YSYEKL. The CDR3 region is CASSRGTGTGEEKLFF. CDR3 nucleotide sequence: TGCGCCAGCAGCCGGGGAACCGGGACAGGGGAAGAAAAACTGTTTTTT.

This chain uses TRBV4-2 with TRBJ1-6; 7 nucleotides match TRBD1. Per germline, CDR1 LGHNA and CDR2 YNFKEQ. The J segment lost 8 bases and the V segment lost 0 bases, leaving 4 bases of the junction unmatched. This CDR3 has 15 residues. CDR3 nucleotide sequence: TGTGCCAGCAGCCAAGAGACGACAGGGTATTCACCCCTCCACTTT. Its protein product is CASSQETTGYSPLHF.

This rearrangement joins TRBV7-6 to TRBJ2-3; D remains ambiguous. Germline V gene lookup returns CDR1 SGHVS and CDR2 FNYEAQ. V was pared by 5 bases and J by 3 bases, with 9 bases between. CDR3 length: 13 amino acids. The CDR3 coding sequence is TGTGCCAGCAGCGCAGGCCGAACAGATACGCAGTATTTT. This gives the protein CASSAGRTDTQYF.

The chain joins TRBV6-4 to TRBJ1-1; TRBD1 matches at 7 bases. V lost 6 bases, J lost 11 bases, and 12 bases stayed unmatched. The CDR3 has 13 amino acids. Germline loops: CDR1 MRHNA, CDR2 SNTAGT. The CDR3 reads CASRADRVSSAFF. The CDR3 region has the DNA TGTGCCAGCAGGGCTGACAGGGTGAGCTCGGCTTTCTTT.

This chain links TRBV5-8 with TRBJ2-5, with D perhaps assigned TRBD1 or TRBD2 (5 bases each). V was clipped by 3 bases and J by 3 bases, with 18 bases between them. This CDR3 spans 16 amino acids. Germline CDR1 is SGHTS and CDR2 is YDEGEE. CDR3 sequence reads: CASSYRRWGLEETQYF. For the CDR3, the DNA is TGTGCCAGCAGCTATCGCAGGTGGGGGTTGGAAGAGACCCAGTACTTC.

To note about this clone: Additional DNA sequences in this sample encode the identical CDR3. This chain joins TRBV7-9 and TRBJ1-2, with D unclear. Germline V gene sequence: CDR1 SEHNR, CDR2 FQNEAQ (reference sequence). The V end was cut by 3 bases, the J end by 5 bases, with 10 bases between. The CDR3 has 13 amino acids. CDR3 DNA: TGTGCCAGCAGCTTGGGTCAGTCTTATGGCTACACCTTC. It is translated as CASSLGQSYGYTF.